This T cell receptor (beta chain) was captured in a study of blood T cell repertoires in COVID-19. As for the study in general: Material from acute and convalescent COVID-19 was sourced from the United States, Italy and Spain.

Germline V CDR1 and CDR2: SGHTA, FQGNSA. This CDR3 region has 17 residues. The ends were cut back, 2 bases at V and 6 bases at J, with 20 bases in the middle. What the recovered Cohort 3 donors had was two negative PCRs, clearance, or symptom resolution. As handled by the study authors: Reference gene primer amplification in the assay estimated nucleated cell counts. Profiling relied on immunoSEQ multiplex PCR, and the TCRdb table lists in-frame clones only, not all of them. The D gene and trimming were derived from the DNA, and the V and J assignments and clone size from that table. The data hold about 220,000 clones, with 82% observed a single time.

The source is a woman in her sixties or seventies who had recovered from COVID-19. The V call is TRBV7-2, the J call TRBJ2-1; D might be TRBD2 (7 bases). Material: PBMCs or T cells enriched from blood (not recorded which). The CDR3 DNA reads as TGTGCCAGCAGCTTAATTGGGGGGGGGCGAGCCCCCAATGAGCAGTTCTTC. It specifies CASSLIGGGRAPNEQFF.